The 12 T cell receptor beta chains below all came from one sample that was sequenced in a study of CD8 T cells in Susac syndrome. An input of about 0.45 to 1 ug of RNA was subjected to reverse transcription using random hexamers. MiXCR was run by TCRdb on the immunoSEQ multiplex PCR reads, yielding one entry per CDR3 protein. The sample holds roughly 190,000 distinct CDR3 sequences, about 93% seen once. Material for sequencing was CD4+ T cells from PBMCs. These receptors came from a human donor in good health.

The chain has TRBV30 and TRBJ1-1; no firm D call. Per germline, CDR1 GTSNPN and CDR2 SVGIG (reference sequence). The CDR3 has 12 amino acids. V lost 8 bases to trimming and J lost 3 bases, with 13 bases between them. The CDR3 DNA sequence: TGTGCCCTACACCCTCGAGACACTGAAGCTTTCTTT. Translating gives CALHPRDTEAFF.

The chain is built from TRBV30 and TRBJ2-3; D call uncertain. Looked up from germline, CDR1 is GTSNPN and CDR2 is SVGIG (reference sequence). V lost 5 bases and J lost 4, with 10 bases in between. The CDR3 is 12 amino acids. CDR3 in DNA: TGTGCCTGGGCCCCCAACGCAGATACGCAGTATTTT. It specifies CAWAPNADTQYF. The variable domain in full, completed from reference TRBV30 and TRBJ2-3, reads SQTIHQWPATLVQPVGSPLSLECTVEGTSNPNLYWYRQAAGRGLQLLFYSVGIGQISSEVPQNLSASRPQDRQFILSSKKLLLSDSGFYLCAWAPNADTQYFGPGTRLTVL.

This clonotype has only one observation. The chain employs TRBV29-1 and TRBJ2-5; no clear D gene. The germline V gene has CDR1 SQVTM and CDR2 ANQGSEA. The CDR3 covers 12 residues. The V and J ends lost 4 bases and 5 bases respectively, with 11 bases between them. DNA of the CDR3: TGCAGCGTTGTCCGGGTGGGGGAGACCCAGTACTTC. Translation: CSVVRVGETQYF. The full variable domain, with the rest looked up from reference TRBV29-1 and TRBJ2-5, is SAVISQKPSRDICQRGTSLTIQCQVDSQVTMMFWYRQQPGQSLTLIATANQGSEATYESGFVIDKFPISRPNLTFSTLTVSNMSPEDSSIYLCSVVRVGETQYFGPGTRLLVL.

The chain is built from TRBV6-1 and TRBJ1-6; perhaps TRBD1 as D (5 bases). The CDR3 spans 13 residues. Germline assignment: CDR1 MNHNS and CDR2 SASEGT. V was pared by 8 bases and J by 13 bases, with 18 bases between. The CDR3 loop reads CASVRDDLPPLHF. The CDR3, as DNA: TGTGCCAGCGTCCGGGACGACCTGCCGCCCCTCCACTTT.

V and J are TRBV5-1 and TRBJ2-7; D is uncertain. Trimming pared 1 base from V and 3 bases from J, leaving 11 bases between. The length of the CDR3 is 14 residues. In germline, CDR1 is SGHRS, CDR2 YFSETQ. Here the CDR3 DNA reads TGCGCCAGCAGCTTGAAGGGTGCCAACTACGAGCAGTACTTC. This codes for CASSLKGANYEQYF.

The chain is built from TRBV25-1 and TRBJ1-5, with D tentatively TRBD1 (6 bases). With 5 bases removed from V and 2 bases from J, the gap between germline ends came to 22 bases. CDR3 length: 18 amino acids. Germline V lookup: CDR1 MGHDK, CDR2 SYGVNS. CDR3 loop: CASSPSVGGASGNQPQHF. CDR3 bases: TGTGCCAGCAGTCCCTCGGTGGGGGGGGCAAGTGGCAATCAGCCCCAGCATTTT.

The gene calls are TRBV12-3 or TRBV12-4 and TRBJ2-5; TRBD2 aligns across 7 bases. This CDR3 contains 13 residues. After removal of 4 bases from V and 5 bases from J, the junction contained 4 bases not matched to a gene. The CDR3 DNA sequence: TGTGCCAGCAGTTCTTGGGGAGGGGAGACCCAGTACTTC. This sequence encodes CASSSWGGETQYF.

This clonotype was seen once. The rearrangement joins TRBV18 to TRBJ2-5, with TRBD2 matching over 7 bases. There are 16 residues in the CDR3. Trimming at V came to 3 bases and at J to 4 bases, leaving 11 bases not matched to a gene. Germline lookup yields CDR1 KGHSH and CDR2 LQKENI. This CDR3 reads CASSPRRGGRPETQYF. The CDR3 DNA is TGTGCCAGCTCACCCCGTAGGGGAGGGCGGCCAGAGACCCAGTACTTC.

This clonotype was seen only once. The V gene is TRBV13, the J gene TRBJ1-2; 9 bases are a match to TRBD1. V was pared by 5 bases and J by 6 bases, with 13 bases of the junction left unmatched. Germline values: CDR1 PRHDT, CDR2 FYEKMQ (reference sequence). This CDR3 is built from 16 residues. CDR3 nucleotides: TGTGCCAGCAGCCCATATGGGACAGGGAGAAAGGATGGCTACACCTTC. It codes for CASSPYGTGRKDGYTF.

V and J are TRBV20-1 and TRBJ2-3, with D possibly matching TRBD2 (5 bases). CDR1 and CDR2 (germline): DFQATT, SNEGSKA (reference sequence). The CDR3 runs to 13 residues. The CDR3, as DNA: TGCAGCTACCTCCCCCCCCTAGCTGTTACGCAGTATTTT. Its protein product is CSYLPPLAVTQYF.

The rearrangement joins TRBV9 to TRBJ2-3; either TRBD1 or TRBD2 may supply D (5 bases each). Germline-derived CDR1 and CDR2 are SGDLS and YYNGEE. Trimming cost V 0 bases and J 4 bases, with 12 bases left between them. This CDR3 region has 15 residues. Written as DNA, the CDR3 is TGTGCCAGCAGCGTAGCTATCCGGGACCCAGATACGCAGTATTTT. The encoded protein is CASSVAIRDPDTQYF.

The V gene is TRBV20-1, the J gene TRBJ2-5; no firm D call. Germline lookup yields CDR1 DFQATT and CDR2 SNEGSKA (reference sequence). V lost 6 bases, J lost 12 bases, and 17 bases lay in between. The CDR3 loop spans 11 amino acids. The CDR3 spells CSASPDGRKYF. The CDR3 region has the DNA TGCAGTGCCTCGCCGGACGGCAGGAAGTACTTC.